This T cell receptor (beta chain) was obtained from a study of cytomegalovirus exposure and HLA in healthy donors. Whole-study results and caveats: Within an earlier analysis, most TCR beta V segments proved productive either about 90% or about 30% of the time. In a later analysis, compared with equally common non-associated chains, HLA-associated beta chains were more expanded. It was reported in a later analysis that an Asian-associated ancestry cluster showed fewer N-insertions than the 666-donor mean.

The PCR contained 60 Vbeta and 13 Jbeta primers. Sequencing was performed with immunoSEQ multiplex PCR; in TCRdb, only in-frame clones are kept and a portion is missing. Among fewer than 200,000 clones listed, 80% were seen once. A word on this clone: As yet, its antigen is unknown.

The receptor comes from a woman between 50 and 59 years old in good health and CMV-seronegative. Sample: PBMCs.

CDR3: CASVDGDQPQHF. CDR3 sequence (DNA): TGTGCCAGCGTCGACGGGGATCAGCCCCAGCATTTT. This sequence joins TRBV28 and TRBJ1-5, with D hard to call. The CDR3 is 12 residues long. Trimming took 8 bases from V and 5 from J, leaving 10 bases between them. Germline V CDR1 and CDR2: MDHEN, SYDVKM.